This TCR beta chain was identified in a study of identical twins. TCRdb itself ran the 5' RACE reads through MiXCR, one entry per CDR3 protein. Of about 520,000 distinct CDR3 sequences in the sample, roughly 21% were seen once. The CDR3 runs 16 residues. Trimming shortened V by 1 base and J by 0 bases, and 10 bases separated the two germline ends. The germline V gene has CDR1 ENHRY and CDR2 SYGVKD. Among all donors, each was a healthy Caucasian. This clonotype occurred many times. These data also formed part of another study, on T cells expressing NK-cell markers. That report notes: It was sorted CD3+CD56+NKG2C+, CD3+CD56+NKG2C- and CD3+CD56-NKG2C+ T cells that supplied the TCR beta repertoires. These clonotypes, the leaders elsewhere, also led the CD3+CD56-NKG2C+ fraction in a handful of donors. Whether expanded NKG2C-expressing T cell clones recognize HCMV is unknown.

The chain employs TRBV10-3 and TRBJ1-3; TRBD1 might be the D (5 bases). Material for sequencing was CD4+ T cells sorted from blood. This TCR derives from a woman younger than 30 in good health. CDR3 residues: CAISELGRSSGNTIYF. The CDR3 DNA is TGTGCCATCAGTGAGTTGGGACGTAGCTCTGGAAACACCATATATTTT.